A single sample is the source of the 13 T cell receptor beta chains below, sequenced in a study of shared clonotypes between healthy human individuals. Profiling relied on immunoSEQ multiplex PCR, and the TCRdb table lists in-frame clones only, not all of them. The sample carries hundreds of thousands of clones, roughly 70% recorded once. The sequencing input was memory CD4+ T cells sorted from blood. Documented subset: CD45RA-negative fraction. The source is a woman younger than 45 in good health.

The chain has TRBV5-1 and TRBJ2-7; 10 positions agree with TRBD1. Germline values: CDR1 SGHRS, CDR2 YFSETQ. V was clipped by 6 bases and J by 0 bases; unmatched bases: 3. The CDR3 has 14 amino acids. In nucleotides, the CDR3 is TGCGCCAGCATGGGGACAGGGGACTCCTACGAGCAGTACTTC. Protein product: CASMGTGDSYEQYF.

The V and J genes are TRBV28 and TRBJ2-2; D is undetermined. CDR3 length: 14 amino acids. Trimming stripped 1 base from V and 4 bases from J, with 7 bases between. CDR1 and CDR2 (germline): MDHEN, SYDVKM. CDR3 DNA sequence: TGTGCCAGCAGTTTATCTCCTATCACCGGGGAGCTGTTTTTT. As protein: CASSLSPITGELFF.

This clone was seen more than once but under ten times. The chain is built from TRBV4-1 and TRBJ1-4; D may be TRBD1 (5 bases). The CDR3 sequence is 13 residues long. V lost 1 base and J 13 bases, leaving 13 bases between the germline ends. Germline lookup yields CDR1 MGHRA and CDR2 YSYEKL. CDR3 loop: CASSQVLRGRLFF. In DNA, the CDR3 is TGCGCCAGCAGCCAAGTTCTGAGGGGCCGACTGTTTTTT.

A remark on this clone: This sample also contains other DNA sequences that code for the same CDR3. The chain uses TRBV2 and TRBJ1-2; 8 bases align to TRBD1. This CDR3 comprises 14 residues. With V trimmed by 4 bases and J by 4 bases, 5 bases remained unmatched. Germline CDR1 and CDR2: SNHLY and FYNNEI. In DNA form, the CDR3 reads TGTGCCAGCAGTGGGCAGGGGGCCTCCTATGGCTACACCTTC. Translated: CASSGQGASYGYTF.

The CDR3 loop is CASSPRTSGIHGRTDTQYF. Written as DNA, the CDR3 is TGTGCCAGCTCACCCCGGACTAGCGGGATTCACGGTCGCACAGATACGCAGTATTTT. V is TRBV18 and J is TRBJ2-3; 12 bases agree with TRBD2. This CDR3 comprises 19 residues. Germline CDR1 KGHSH, CDR2 LQKENI. V lost 3 bases and J lost 1; bases outside the gene matches: 11. The full variable domain, with the rest looked up from reference TRBV18 and TRBJ2-3, is NAGVMQNPRHLVRRRGQEARLRCSPMKGHSHVYWYRQLPEEGLKFMVYLQKENIIDESGMPKERFSAEFPKEGPSILRIQQVVRGDSAAYFCASSPRTSGIHGRTDTQYFGPGTRLTVL.

For this clone: A read error may explain this, as a much larger clone is one base away. This sample also contains other DNA sequences that code for the same CDR3. The chain recombines TRBV27 with TRBJ2-2, with D possibly matching TRBD2 (6 bases). The CDR3 totals 14 residues. The V and J ends lost 4 bases and 6 bases respectively, with 12 bases between them. Germline CDR1 reads MNHEY; CDR2 reads SMNVEV (reference sequence). The chain's CDR3 is CASSSGLGAGELFF. Here the CDR3 DNA reads TGTGCCAGCAGTTCGGGACTTGGCGCCGGGGAGCTGTTTTTT.

V usage is TRBV27 and J usage is TRBJ1-1; 10 nucleotides line up with TRBD1. The ends lost 4 bases at V and 11 bases at J; junction bases unmatched: 10. CDR1 and CDR2 from the germline V gene are MNHEY and SMNVEV (reference sequence). CDR3 size: 14 residues. The CDR3 sequence: CASSSDRTGGGAFF. The CDR3 DNA is TGTGCCAGCAGTTCCGACCGGACAGGGGGGGGCGCTTTCTTT.

Concerning this clone: One base away lies a much larger clone, so this may be a sequencing read error. DNA of the CDR3: TGTGCCAGCAGTCGAATGAACACTGAAGCTTTCTTT. As protein: CASSRMNTEAFF. The V and J genes are TRBV5-8 and TRBJ1-1; D gene uncertain. Looked up from germline, CDR1 is SGHTS and CDR2 is YDEGEE. This CDR3 is 12 amino acids long. V lost 5 bases to trimming and J lost 0 bases, with 5 bases between them.

The rearrangement uses TRBV19 and TRBJ1-1, with D possibly TRBD1 on 5 matching bases. Trimming pared 11 bases from V and 0 bases from J, leaving 19 bases between. Germline lookup yields CDR1 LNHDA and CDR2 SQIVND (reference sequence). The CDR3 loop spans 15 amino acids. The CDR3 nucleotides read TGTGCCTCCTCCCGAGGGGTACCCATGAACACTGAAGCTTTCTTT. This gives the protein CASSRGVPMNTEAFF.

The rearrangement joins TRBV6-5 to TRBJ1-1; D remains ambiguous. V lost 6 bases and J lost 1, with 3 bases in between. Per germline, CDR1 MNHEY and CDR2 SVGAGI. This CDR3 comprises 11 residues. The CDR3 DNA sequence: TGTGCCAGCAGAGAGAACACTGAAGCTTTCTTT. It encodes CASRENTEAFF.

The chain couples TRBV6-4 to TRBJ2-7, with D uncertain. The CDR3 runs 18 residues. The ends were cut back, 2 bases at V and 4 bases at J, with 24 bases in the middle. CDR1 is MRHNA, CDR2 SNTAGT, per germline. As DNA, the CDR3 is TGTGCCAGCAGTGACCCCTGTCAACCCGTGGACCCCCCGTACGAGCAGTACTTC. Translation: CASSDPCQPVDPPYEQYF.

This chain uses TRBV28 with TRBJ1-2, with a tentative D call TRBD1 (5 bases). The ends were cut back, 8 bases at V and 4 bases at J, with 14 bases in the middle. The CDR3 is 13 residues long. Looked up from germline, CDR1 is MDHEN and CDR2 is SYDVKM. The CDR3 DNA reads TGTGCCAGCCACGTAGGGGATATCTATGGCTACACCTTC. Translation gives CASHVGDIYGYTF.

This clone was counted many times. The chain joins TRBV28 to TRBJ1-5; tentatively, D is TRBD1 (5 bases). The length of the CDR3 is 16 residues. Germline values: CDR1 MDHEN, CDR2 SYDVKM. V was clipped by 6 bases and J by 1 base, with 16 bases between them. CDR3 nucleotide sequence: TGTGCCAGCAGGGATCAGGGCCAAGGGAGCAATCAGCCCCAGCATTTT. Translation: CASRDQGQGSNQPQHF.